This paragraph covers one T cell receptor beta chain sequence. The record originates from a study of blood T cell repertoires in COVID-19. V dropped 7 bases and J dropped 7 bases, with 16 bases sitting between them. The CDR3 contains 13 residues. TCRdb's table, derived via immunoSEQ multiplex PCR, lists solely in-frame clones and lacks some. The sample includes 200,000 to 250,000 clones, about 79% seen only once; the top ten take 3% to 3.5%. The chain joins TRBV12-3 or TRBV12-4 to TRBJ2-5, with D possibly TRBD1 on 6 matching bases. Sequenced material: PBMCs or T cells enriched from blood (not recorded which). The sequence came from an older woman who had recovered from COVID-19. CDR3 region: CASTTGSFGTQYF. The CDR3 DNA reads TGTGCCAGCACTACAGGGTCCTTCGGGACCCAGTACTTC.